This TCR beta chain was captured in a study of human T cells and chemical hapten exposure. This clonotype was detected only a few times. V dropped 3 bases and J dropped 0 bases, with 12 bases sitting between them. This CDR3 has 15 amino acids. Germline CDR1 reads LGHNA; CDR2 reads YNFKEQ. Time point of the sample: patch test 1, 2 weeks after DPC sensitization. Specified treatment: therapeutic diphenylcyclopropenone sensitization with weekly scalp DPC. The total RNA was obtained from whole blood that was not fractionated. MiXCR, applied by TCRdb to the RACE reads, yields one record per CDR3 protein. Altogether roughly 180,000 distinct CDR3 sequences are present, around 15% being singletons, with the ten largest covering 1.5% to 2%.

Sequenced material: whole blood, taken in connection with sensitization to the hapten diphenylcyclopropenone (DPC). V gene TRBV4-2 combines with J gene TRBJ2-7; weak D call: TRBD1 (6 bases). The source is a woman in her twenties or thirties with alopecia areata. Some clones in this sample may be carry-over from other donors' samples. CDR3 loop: CASSHRPDSSYEQYF. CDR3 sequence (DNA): TGTGCCAGCAGCCACCGTCCGGACAGCTCCTACGAGCAGTACTTC.